This TCR beta chain was recovered during a study of CD8 T cells in ankylosing spondylitis. As concerns this clonotype: The antigen remains undetermined.

The germline CDR1 and CDR2 sequences are SGHVS and FQNEAQ. The CDR3 sequence is 14 residues long. Trimming left V 4 bases short and J 2 bases short, with 11 bases between. Regarding the study as a whole: A TCR beta motif of about 8 highly homologous variants seemed to mark ankylosing spondylitis blood. Earlier authors reported some of these motif variants in reactive arthritis synovial fluid and blood.

Researchers built TCR beta libraries using quantitative 5'-RACE with molecular barcodes. TCRdb re-analysed the 5' RACE reads in MiXCR, keeping a single row per CDR3 protein. The top ten clones hold approximately 0.51% of a sample with 750,000 to 850,000 distinct CDR3 sequences, about 10% of them seen once. The clonotype was recovered from a male donor with ankylosing spondylitis. The V and J genes are TRBV7-8 and TRBJ2-5; D unresolved. The sequenced material came from blood, either unsorted or a sorted T cell fraction (not recorded which). CDR3 DNA: TGTGCCAGCAGCTCCCGTTTGTCTCAAGAGACCCAGTACTTC. It translates to CASSSRLSQETQYF.